The clone carrying this T cell receptor (beta chain) was seen a single time. Profiled with immunoSEQ multiplex PCR; TCRdb holds only in-frame clones, not every one. The sample includes 400,000 to 500,000 clones, around nine tenths of them seen just once. The data are from a study of blood T cell repertoires in COVID-19. Participant-given clinical history determined each cohort assignment. Germline-derived CDR1 and CDR2 are SGHNT and YENEEA. This CDR3 has 16 residues. Trimming cost V 5 bases and J 7 bases; bases outside gene matches: 14. Material for sequencing was PBMCs or T cells enriched from blood (not recorded which). The J gene is TRBJ2-1, the V gene TRBV11-3; TRBD2 matches at 7 bases. The TCR sequence derives from a young woman who had been exposed to COVID-19. The CDR3 DNA follows: TGTGCCAGCAGCGACTATGGGCGGGAGATTGGGAATGAGCAGTTCTTC. Translating gives CASSDYGREIGNEQFF.